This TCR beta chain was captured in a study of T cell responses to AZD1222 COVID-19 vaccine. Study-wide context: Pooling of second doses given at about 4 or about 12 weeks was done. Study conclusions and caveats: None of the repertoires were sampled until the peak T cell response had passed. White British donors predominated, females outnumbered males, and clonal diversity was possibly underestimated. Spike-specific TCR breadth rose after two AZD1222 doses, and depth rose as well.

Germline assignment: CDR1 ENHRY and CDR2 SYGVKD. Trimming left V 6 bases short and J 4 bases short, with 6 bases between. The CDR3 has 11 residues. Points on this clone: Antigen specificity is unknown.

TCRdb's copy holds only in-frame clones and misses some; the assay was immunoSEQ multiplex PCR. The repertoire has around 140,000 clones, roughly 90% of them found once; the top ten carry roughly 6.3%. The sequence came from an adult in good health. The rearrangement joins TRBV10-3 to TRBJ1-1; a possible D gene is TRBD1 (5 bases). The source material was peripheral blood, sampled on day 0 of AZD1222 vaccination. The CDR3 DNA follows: TGTGCCATCAGGGGGGGCACTGAAGCTTTCTTT. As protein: CAIRGGTEAFF.